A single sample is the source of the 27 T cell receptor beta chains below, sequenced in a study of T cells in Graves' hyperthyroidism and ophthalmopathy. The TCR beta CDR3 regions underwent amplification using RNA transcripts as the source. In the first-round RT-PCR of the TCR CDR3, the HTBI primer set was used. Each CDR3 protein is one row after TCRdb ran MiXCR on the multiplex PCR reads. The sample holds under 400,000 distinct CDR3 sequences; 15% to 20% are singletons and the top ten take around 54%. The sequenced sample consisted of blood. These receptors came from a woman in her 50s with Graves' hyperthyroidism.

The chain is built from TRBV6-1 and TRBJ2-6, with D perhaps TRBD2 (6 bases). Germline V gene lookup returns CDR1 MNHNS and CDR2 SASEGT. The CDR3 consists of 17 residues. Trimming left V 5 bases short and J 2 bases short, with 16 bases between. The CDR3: CASSWGGVPTGANVLTF. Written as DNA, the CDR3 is TGTGCCAGCAGTTGGGGCGGGGTGCCCACTGGGGCCAACGTCCTGACTTTC.

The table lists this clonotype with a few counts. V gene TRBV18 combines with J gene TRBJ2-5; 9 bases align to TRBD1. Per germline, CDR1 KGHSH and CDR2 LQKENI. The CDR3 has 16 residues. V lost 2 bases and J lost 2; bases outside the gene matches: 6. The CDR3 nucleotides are TGTGCCAGCTCACCAGCAACGGGACAGGGACAAGAGACCCAGTACTTC. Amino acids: CASSPATGQGQETQYF.

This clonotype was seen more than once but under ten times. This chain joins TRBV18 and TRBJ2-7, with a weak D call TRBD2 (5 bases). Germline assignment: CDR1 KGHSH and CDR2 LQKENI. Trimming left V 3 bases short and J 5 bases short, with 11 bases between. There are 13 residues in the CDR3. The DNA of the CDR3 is TGTGCCAGCTCACCCGGCCGAGCGGACGAGCAGTACGTC. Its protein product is CASSPGRADEQYV.

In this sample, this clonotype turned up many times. DNA for the CDR3: TGCGCCAGCAGCCTATCCCCTATGACAGGGGGAAGCACAGATACGCAGTATTTT. Protein sequence: CASSLSPMTGGSTDTQYF. The chain uses TRBV5-1 and TRBJ2-3, with 9 bases matching TRBD1. CDR3 length equals 18 residues. The junction had 12 bases not matched to a gene; V was cut back by 4 bases and J by 0 bases. Germline assignment: CDR1 SGHRS and CDR2 YFSETQ.

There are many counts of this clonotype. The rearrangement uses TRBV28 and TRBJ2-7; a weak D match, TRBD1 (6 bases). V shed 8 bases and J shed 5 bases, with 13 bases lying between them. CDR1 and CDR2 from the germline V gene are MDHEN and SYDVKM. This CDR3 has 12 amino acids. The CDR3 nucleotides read TGTGCCAGCGGTACAGGGAACGACGAGCAGTACTTC. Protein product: CASGTGNDEQYF.

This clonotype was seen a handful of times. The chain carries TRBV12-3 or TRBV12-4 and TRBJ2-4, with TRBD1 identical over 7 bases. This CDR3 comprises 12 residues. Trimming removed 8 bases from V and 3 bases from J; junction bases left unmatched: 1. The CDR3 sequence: CASRDSKNIQYF. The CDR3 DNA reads TGTGCCAGCCGGGACAGCAAAAACATTCAGTACTTC.

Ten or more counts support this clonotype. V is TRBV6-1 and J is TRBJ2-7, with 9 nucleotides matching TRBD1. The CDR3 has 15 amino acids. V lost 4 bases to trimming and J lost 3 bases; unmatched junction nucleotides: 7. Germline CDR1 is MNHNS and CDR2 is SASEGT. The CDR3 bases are TGTGCCAGCAGTGGCTCCGGGACAGGGCTCTACGAGCAGTACGTC. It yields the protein CASSGSGTGLYEQYV.

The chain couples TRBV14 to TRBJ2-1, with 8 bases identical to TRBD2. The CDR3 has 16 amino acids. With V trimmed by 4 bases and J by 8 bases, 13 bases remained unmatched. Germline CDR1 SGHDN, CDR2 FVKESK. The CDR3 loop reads CASSLRERSGMDEQFF. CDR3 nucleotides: TGTGCCAGCAGCCTAAGAGAGCGTAGCGGGATGGATGAGCAGTTCTTC.

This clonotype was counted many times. CDR3 amino acids: CASSRLGGRGTASYEQYF. The CDR3 DNA reads TGTGCCAGCAGTCGATTGGGGGGGAGGGGGACAGCCTCCTACGAGCAGTACTTC. The chain recombines TRBV12-3 or TRBV12-4 with TRBJ2-7, with D perhaps given as TRBD1 or TRBD2 (7 bases each). The CDR3 loop spans 18 amino acids. V lost 5 bases to trimming and J lost 0 bases, with 23 bases between them.

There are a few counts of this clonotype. The chain's CDR3 is CASSSSRDREQIPQYF. The CDR3 region has the DNA TGTGCCAGCAGTTCCTCCCGGGACAGGGAACAGATTCCGCAGTATTTT. The chain couples TRBV12-3 or TRBV12-4 to TRBJ2-3, with 9 positions matching TRBD1. Trimming took 4 bases from V and 10 from J; bases not matched to a gene: 15. This CDR3 has 16 amino acids.

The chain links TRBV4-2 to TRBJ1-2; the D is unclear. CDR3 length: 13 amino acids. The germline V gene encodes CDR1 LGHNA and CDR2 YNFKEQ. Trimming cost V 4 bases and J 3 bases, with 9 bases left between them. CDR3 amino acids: CASSRGRDYGYTF. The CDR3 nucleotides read TGTGCCAGCAGCCGCGGAAGGGACTATGGCTACACCTTC.

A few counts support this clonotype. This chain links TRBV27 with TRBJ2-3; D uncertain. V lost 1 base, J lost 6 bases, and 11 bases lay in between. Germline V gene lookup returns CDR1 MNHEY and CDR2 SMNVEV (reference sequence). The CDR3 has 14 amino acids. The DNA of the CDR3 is TGTGCCAGCAGTTTATTTGGATCGGTGGATACGCAGTATTTT. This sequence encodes CASSLFGSVDTQYF.

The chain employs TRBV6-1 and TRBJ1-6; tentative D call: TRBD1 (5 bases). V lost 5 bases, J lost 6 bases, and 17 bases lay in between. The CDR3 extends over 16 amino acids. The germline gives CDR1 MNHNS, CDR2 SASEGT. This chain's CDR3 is CASSPSFGAANSPLHF. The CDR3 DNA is TGTGCCAGCAGTCCTAGTTTCGGGGCCGCTAATTCACCCCTCCACTTT.

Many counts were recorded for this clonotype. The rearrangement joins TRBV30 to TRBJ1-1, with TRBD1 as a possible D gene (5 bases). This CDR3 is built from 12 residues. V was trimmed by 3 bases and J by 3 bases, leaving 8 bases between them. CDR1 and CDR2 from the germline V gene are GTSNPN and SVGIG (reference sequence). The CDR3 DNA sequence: TGTGCCTGGAGCGGGGGGGACACTGAAGCTTTCTTT. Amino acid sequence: CAWSGGDTEAFF.

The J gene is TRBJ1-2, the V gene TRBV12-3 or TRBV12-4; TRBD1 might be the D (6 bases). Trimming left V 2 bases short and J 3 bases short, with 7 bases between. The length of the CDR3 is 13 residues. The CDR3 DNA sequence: TGTGCCAGCAGTTTAACAGGGTACTATGGCTACACCTTC. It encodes CASSLTGYYGYTF.

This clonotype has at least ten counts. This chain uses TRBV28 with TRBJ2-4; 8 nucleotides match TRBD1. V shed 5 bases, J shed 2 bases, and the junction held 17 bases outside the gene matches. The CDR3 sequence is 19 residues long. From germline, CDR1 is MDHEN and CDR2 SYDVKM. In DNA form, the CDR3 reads TGTGCCAGCAGTCGCCGGGGCAGGGGGCCCCTTAGGTCCAAAAACATTCAGTACTTC. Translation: CASSRRGRGPLRSKNIQYF. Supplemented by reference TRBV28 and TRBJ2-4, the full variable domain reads DVKVTQSSRYLVKRTGEKVFLECVQDMDHENMFWYRQDPGLGLRLIYFSYDVKMKEKGDIPEGYSVSREKKERFSLILESASTNQTSMYLCASSRRGRGPLRSKNIQYFGAGTRLSVL.

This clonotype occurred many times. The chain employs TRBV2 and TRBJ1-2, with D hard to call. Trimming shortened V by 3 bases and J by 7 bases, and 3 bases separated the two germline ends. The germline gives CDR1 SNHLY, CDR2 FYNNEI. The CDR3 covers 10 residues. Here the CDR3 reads CASSESGYTF. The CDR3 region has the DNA TGTGCCAGCAGTGAGAGTGGCTACACCTTC.

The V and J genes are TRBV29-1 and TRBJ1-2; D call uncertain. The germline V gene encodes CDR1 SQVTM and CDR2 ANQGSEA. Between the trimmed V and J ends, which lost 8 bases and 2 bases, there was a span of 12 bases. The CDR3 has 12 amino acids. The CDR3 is CSTEGRNYGYTF. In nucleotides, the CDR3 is TGCAGCACCGAAGGCCGGAACTATGGCTACACCTTC.

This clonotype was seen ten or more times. This CDR3 is CASSENTGGNTEAFF. The DNA of the CDR3 is TGTGCCAGCAGTGAGAACACAGGGGGGAACACTGAAGCTTTCTTT. The chain employs TRBV2 and TRBJ1-1; 8 nucleotides align to TRBD1. V lost 3 bases to trimming and J lost 1 base; unmatched junction nucleotides: 4. From germline, CDR1 is SNHLY and CDR2 FYNNEI. CDR3 size: 15 residues.

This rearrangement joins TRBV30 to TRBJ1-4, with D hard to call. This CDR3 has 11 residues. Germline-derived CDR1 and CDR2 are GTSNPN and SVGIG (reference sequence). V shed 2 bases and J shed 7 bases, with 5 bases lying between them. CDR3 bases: TGTGCCTGGAGTACTGGTGAAAAACTGTTTTTT. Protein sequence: CAWSTGEKLFF.

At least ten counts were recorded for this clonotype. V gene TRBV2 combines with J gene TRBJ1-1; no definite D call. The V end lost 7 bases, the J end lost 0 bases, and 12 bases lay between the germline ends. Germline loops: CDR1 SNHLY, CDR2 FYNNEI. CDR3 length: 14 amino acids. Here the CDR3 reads CASTLTTLNTEAFF. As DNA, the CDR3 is TGTGCCAGCACTTTGACTACCCTGAACACTGAAGCTTTCTTT.

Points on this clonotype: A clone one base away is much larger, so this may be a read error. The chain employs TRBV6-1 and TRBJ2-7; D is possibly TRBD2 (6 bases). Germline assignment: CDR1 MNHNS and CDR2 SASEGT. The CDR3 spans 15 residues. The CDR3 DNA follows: TGTACCAGCAGTGAAGATGGTGGGGGGTTCTACGAGCAGTACGTC. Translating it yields CTSSEDGGGFYEQYV.

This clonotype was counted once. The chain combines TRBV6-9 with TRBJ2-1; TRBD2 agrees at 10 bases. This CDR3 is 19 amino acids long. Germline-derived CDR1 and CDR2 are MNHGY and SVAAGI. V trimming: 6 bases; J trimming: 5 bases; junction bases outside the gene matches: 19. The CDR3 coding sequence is TGTGCCAGCAGCTACCCCTTTGTTCCTCTAGCGGGAGTCCACAATGAGCAGTTCTTC. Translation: CASSYPFVPLAGVHNEQFF.

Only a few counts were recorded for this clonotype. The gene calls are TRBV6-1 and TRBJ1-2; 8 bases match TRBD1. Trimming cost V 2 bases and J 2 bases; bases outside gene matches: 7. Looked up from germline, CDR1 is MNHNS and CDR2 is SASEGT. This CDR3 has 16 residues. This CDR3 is CASSEWGTGNNYGYTF. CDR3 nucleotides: TGTGCCAGCAGTGAATGGGGGACAGGTAACAACTATGGCTACACCTTC.

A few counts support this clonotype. CDR3 sequence: CASSPAGGHQETQYF. Here the CDR3 DNA reads TGCGCCAGCAGTCCGGCCGGTGGACATCAAGAGACCCAGTACTTC. The chain carries TRBV5-1 and TRBJ2-5; the D gene is possibly TRBD1 (5 bases). The V end lost 5 bases, the J end lost 2 bases, and 16 bases lay between the germline ends. The CDR3 totals 15 residues. Germline V gene data show CDR1 as SGHRS and CDR2 as YFSETQ.

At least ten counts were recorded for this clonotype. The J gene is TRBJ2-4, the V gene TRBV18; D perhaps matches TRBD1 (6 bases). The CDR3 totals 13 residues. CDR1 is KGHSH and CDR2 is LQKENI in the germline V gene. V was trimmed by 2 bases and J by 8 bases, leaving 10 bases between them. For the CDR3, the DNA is TGTGCCAGCTCACCAAACAGGGCCGACATTCAGTACTTC. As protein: CASSPNRADIQYF.

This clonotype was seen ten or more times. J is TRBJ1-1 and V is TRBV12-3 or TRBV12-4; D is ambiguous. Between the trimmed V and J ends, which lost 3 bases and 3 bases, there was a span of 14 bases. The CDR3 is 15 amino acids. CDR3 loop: CASSFGVSGHTEAFF. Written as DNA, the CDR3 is TGTGCCAGCAGTTTCGGGGTATCAGGTCACACTGAAGCTTTCTTT.